This T cell receptor (beta chain) was obtained from a study of blood T cell repertoires in COVID-19. Original processing notes: Reference gene primer amplification gave estimated nucleated cell counts. This table comes from immunoSEQ multiplex PCR, and its TCRdb copy is limited to in-frame clones, with some not included. V and J calls plus clone size are reproduced from that table; the DNA served to infer D and trimming. The sample has 300,000 to 350,000 clones, roughly 88% seen once. Seattle's cohort entered during active infection and was followed longitudinally. The source is a woman in her twenties or thirties with COVID-19, enrolled during active disease. The sample comprised peripheral blood.

The DNA for the CDR3 is TGTGCCAGCATTAGTACAGGAGGAAACACCATATATTTT. Its protein is CASISTGGNTIYF. The chain couples TRBV25-1 to TRBJ1-3; possible D gene TRBD1, 5 bases. Germline assignment: CDR1 MGHDK and CDR2 SYGVNS. The V end lost 7 bases, the J end lost 4 bases, and 11 bases lay between the germline ends. CDR3 length: 13 amino acids.